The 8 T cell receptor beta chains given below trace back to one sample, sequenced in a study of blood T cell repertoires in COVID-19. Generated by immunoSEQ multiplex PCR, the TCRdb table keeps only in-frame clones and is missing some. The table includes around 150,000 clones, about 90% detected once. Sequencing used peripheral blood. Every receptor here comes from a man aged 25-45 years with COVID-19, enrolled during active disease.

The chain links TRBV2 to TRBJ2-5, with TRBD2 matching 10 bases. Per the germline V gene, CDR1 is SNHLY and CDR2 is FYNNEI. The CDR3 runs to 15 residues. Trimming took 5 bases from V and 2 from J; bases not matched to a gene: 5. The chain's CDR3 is CASSLAGETQETQYF. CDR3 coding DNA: TGTGCCAGCAGTCTAGCGGGAGAGACGCAAGAGACCCAGTACTTC.

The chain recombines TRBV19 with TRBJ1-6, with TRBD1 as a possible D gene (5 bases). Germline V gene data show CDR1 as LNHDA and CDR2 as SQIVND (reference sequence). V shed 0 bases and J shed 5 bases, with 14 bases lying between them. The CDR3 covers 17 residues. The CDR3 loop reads CASSIDQGGSHNSPLHF. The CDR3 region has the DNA TGTGCCAGTAGTATAGATCAGGGAGGGTCCCATAATTCACCCCTCCACTTT.

Here the CDR3 DNA reads TGTGCCAGCAGGACGCGAGCGGGAGGACCCCTCTACAATGAGCAGTTCTTC. It translates to CASRTRAGGPLYNEQFF. V is TRBV21-1 and J is TRBJ2-1; the table's D call, TRBD2, was not checked against the DNA. TRBV21-1 is a documented pseudogene. CDR3 size: 17 residues.

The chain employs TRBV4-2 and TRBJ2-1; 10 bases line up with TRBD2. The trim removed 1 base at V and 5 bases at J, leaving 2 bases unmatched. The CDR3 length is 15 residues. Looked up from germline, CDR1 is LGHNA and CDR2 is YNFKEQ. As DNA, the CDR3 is TGTGCCAGCAGCCAAGGACTAGCGGGTGACAATGAGCAGTTCTTC. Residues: CASSQGLAGDNEQFF.

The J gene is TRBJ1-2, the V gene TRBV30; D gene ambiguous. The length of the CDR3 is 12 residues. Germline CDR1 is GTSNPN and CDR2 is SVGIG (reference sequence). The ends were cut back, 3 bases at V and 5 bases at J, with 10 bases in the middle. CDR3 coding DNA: TGTGCCTGGAGCGGGTCGGCTTATGGCTACACCTTC. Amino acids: CAWSGSAYGYTF.

Here the CDR3 reads CASSQEVGQGVGELFF. Written as DNA, the CDR3 is TGCGCCAGCAGCCAAGAAGTGGGACAGGGGGTCGGGGAGCTGTTTTTT. This rearrangement joins TRBV4-3 to TRBJ2-2; the match to TRBD1 covers 11 bases. V lost 0 bases to trimming and J lost 7 bases; unmatched junction nucleotides: 4. Germline V gene data show CDR1 as LGHNA and CDR2 as YSLEER. The CDR3 extends over 16 amino acids.

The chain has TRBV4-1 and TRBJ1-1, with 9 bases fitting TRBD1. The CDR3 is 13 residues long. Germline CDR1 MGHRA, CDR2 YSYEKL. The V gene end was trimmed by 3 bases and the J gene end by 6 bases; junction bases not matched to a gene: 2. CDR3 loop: CASSHRQGAEAFF. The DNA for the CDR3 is TGCGCCAGCAGCCACCGACAGGGGGCTGAAGCTTTCTTT.

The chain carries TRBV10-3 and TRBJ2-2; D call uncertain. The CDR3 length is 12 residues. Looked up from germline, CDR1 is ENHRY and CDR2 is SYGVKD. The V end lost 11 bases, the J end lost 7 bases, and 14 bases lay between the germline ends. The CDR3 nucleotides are TGTGCCTCCCAAGCCGCCAACGGGGAGCTGTTTTTT. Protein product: CASQAANGELFF.